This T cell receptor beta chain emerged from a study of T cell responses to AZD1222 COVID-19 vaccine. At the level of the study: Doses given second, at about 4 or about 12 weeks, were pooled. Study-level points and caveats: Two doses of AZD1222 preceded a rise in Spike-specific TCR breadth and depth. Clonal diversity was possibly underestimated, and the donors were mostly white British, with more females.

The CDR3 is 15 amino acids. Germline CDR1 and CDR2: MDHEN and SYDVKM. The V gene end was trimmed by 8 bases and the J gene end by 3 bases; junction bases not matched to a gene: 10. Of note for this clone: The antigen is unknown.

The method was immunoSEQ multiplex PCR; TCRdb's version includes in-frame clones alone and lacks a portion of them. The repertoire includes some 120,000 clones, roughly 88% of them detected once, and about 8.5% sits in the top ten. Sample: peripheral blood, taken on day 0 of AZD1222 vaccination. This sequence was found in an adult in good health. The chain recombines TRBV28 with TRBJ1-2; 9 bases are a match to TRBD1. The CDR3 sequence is CASFSRDRVYYGYTF. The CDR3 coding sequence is TGTGCCAGCTTCTCCCGGGACAGGGTATACTATGGCTACACCTTC.